The rows below give T cell receptor beta chains drawn from one sample of a study of early T cells in non-severe SARS-CoV-2 infection. MiXCR, run by TCRdb on the 5' RACE reads, gives a single entry per CDR3 protein. Counted here are 32,000 or so distinct CDR3 sequences, 5.5% to 6.5% occurring once; the ten biggest clones make up under 7%. Sample: whole blood. Source of these receptors: an adult who was a healthcare worker with PCR-confirmed SARS-CoV-2 infection or an uninfected control (not recorded which). The CDR3 runs from the conserved cysteine through the conserved F or W. Rows may omit the clone size; those that give it use once, few, many or a size class.

clone size,V gene,J gene,CDR3 protein
many,TRBV5-5,TRBJ1-6,CASSLAGDPSPLHF
.,TRBV20-1,TRBJ2-7,CSAIRDRGLDEQYF
many,TRBV20-1,TRBJ2-3,CSAPRADGGARSTDTQYF
many,TRBV28,TRBJ1-1,CASSPLQEDTEAFF
many,TRBV7-9,TRBJ2-7,CASSLVTGGYEQYF
medium-sized,TRBV28,TRBJ2-3,CASSPHGGGRADGGATDTQYF
many,TRBV28,TRBJ1-2,CASSLFGGYTF
many,TRBV24-1,TRBJ2-5,CATSDPGPERGGETQYF
few,TRBV24-1,TRBJ2-1,CATSDDSGGLSYNEQFF
many,TRBV9,TRBJ2-3,CASSTSAADTQYF
many,TRBV12-3/TRBV12-4,TRBJ2-7,CASSFLASYEQYF
many,TRBV7-9,TRBJ1-5,CASSLFQGQPQHF
.,TRBV12-3/TRBV12-4,TRBJ2-5,CASSFSWGGAPETQYF
many,TRBV6-5,TRBJ2-2,CATRGGTGELFF
many,TRBV28,TRBJ2-7,CASSLVAKVEQYF
few,TRBV19,TRBJ1-5,CASSPGGDQPQHF
many,TRBV13,TRBJ1-4,CASSPRLEEKLFF
many,TRBV28,TRBJ1-5,CASRERDRPQHF
many,TRBV11-2,TRBJ2-2,CASSWARDTGELFF
.,TRBV10-1,TRBJ2-2,CASSGRIAGELFF
many,TRBV20-1,TRBJ2-7,CSARGSVGEQYF
medium-sized,TRBV20-1,TRBJ2-1,CSARGRGTHNEQFF
medium-sized,TRBV6-5,TRBJ2-2,CASSYVKGAGELFF
many,TRBV12-3/TRBV12-4,TRBJ1-1,CASRPTGAAGNTEAFF
many,TRBV7-9,TRBJ1-2,CASSPHHGGYTF
many,TRBV7-2,TRBJ2-5,CASSPRSAAGAGETQYF
.,TRBV6-2/TRBV6-3,TRBJ2-1,CASQGFDYNEQFF
many,TRBV7-2,TRBJ2-3,CASSWGEDTQYF